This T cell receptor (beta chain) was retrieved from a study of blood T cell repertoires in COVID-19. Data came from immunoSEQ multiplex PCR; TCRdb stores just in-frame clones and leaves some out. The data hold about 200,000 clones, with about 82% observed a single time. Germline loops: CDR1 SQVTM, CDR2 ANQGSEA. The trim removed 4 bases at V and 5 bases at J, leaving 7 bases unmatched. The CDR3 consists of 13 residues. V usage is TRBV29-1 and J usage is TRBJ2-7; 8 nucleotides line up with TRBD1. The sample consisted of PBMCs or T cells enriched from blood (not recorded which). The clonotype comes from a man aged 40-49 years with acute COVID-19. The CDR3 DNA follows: TGCAGCGTTGCTAGGACAGGGAGCCACGAGCAGTACTTC. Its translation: CSVARTGSHEQYF.